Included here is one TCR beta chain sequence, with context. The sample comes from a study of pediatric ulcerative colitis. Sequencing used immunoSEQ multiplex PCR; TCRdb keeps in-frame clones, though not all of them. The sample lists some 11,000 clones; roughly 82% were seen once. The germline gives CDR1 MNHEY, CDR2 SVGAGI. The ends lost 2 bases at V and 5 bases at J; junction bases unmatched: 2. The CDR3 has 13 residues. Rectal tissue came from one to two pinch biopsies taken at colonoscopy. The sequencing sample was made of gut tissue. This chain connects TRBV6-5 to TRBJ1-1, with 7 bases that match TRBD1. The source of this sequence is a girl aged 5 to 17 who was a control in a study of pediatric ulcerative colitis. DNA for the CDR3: TGTGCCAGCAGTTACGAGGGGGCAACTGAAGCTTTCTTT. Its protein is CASSYEGATEAFF.